This entry lists 5 T cell receptor beta chains sequenced from one sample in a study of PD-1 blockade in classical Hodgkin lymphoma. Assay: immunoSEQ multiplex PCR; the TCRdb copy retains only in-frame clones and omits some. The sample yields over 60,000 clones, more than 90% seen once. As for time point: cycle 4 day 1 (C4D1), after 6 weeks of nivolumab. Every single patient, without exception, relapsed after autologous stem cell transplantation, and brentuximab vedotin exposure varied. The sample consisted of peripheral blood mononuclear cells (PBMCs), taken before the fourth cycle of nivolumab. Source of these receptors: a human donor with classical Hodgkin lymphoma.

The count of this clone is one. This chain joins TRBV4-1 and TRBJ1-5; no definite D call. The CDR3 extends over 15 amino acids. From germline, CDR1 is MGHRA and CDR2 YSYEKL. Trimming shortened V by 3 bases and J by 0 bases, and 9 bases separated the two germline ends. This CDR3 reads CASSHRYSSNQPQHF. The CDR3 DNA reads TGCGCCAGCAGCCACCGGTATAGTAGCAATCAGCCCCAGCATTTT.

V usage is TRBV5-1 and J usage is TRBJ2-3; tentatively, D is TRBD1 or TRBD2 (7 bases each). The length of the CDR3 is 15 residues. Germline values: CDR1 SGHRS, CDR2 YFSETQ. V was trimmed by 3 bases and J by 3 bases, leaving 14 bases between them. CDR3 protein: CASSSRQGGTDTQYF. As DNA, the CDR3 is TGCGCCAGCAGCTCCCGACAGGGAGGGACAGATACGCAGTATTTT.

In DNA form, the CDR3 reads TGTGCCAGCAGTGAAGGAAGAGGGTATCATCAGCCCCAGCATTTT. Translating gives CASSEGRGYHQPQHF. The chain carries TRBV6-1 and TRBJ1-5, with D unresolved. With 1 base removed from V and 5 bases from J, the gap between germline ends came to 12 bases. The CDR3 spans 15 residues. Germline V gene sequence: CDR1 MNHNS, CDR2 SASEGT.

The V and J genes are TRBV19 and TRBJ2-1, with D perhaps TRBD2 (5 bases). The CDR3 totals 17 residues. Germline loops: CDR1 LNHDA, CDR2 SQIVND (reference sequence). V lost 3 bases to trimming and J lost 2 bases, with 17 bases between them. DNA of the CDR3: TGTGCCAGTAGTATTGGGAGCTTGGACCGAGCCTACAATGAGCAGTTCTTC. Its translation is CASSIGSLDRAYNEQFF. Full variable domain (outside the CDR3, taken from reference TRBV19 and TRBJ2-1): DGGITQSPKYLFRKEGQNVTLSCEQNLNHDAMYWYRQDPGQGLRLIYYSQIVNDFQKGDIAEGYSVSREKKESFPLTVTSAQKNPTAFYLCASSIGSLDRAYNEQFFGPGTRLTVL.

This rearrangement joins TRBV11-2 to TRBJ2-5, with 9 bases matching TRBD2. CDR1 and CDR2 from the germline V gene are SGHAT and FQNNGV. V gave up 3 bases and J gave up 0 bases; unmatched junction bases: 5. The CDR3 is 16 amino acids. The CDR3 sequence is CASSFRLAEHQETQYF. As DNA, the CDR3 is TGTGCCAGCAGCTTCAGACTAGCGGAACACCAAGAGACCCAGTACTTC.